This T cell receptor beta chain was captured in a study of shared clonotypes between healthy human individuals. Overall study findings and caveats: An effect of sequencing depth on clonotype sharing among donors was expected.

Germline assignment: CDR1 LNHNV and CDR2 YYDKDF (reference sequence). Deletions cut 1 base from V and 5 bases from J, with 11 bases between. The CDR3 has 15 residues. As for this clone: Its antigen is currently unknown.

Repertoires were generated with immunoSEQ multiplex PCR, while TCRdb's copy carries only in-frame clones and drops some. The sample records hundreds of thousands of clones, just over 75% being singletons. Sequencing was carried out using PBMCs. The source is a woman between 40 and 50 years old in good health. Some clones in this sample may be carry-over from other donors' samples. The chain has TRBV15 and TRBJ2-2; D possibly corresponds to TRBD2 (6 bases). Here the CDR3 reads CATSRGIAGTGELFF. The DNA of the CDR3 is TGTGCCACCAGCAGAGGGATCGCGGGGACCGGGGAGCTGTTTTTT. Full variable domain (rest looked up from reference TRBV15 and TRBJ2-2): DAMVIQNPRYQVTQFGKPVTLSCSQTLNHNVMYWYQQKSSQAPKLLFHYYDKDFNNEADTPDNFQSRRPNTSFCFLDIRSPGLGDTAMYLCATSRGIAGTGELFFGEGSRLTVL.